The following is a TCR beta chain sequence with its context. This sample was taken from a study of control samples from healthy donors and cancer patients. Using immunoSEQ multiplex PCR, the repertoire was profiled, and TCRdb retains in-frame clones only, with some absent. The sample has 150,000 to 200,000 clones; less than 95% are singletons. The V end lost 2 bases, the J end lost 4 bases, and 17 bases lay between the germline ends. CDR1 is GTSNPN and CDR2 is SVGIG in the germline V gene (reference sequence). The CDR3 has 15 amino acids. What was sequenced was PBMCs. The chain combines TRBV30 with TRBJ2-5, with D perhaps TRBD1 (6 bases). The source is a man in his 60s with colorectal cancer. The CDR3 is CAWSSTRGEGETQYF. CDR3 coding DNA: TGTGCCTGGAGTTCCACCAGGGGAGAAGGAGAGACCCAGTACTTC.